Listed below are T cell receptor beta chains from one sample, sequenced in a study of neurological immune-mediated disorders. TCRdb itself ran the 5' RACE reads through MiXCR, one entry per CDR3 protein. The table includes 60,000 to 85,000 distinct CDR3 sequences, 4% to 6% detected once. Sequenced: PBMCs. The receptor set was obtained from a woman aged 25 to 39 with multiple sclerosis. CDR3s include the opening cysteine and the closing phenylalanine or tryptophan. A D gene is named only where the DNA matches it firmly. Clone size is not always given. Where it is, it says once, few, many or a class for expanded clones.

J gene	clone size	D gene	V gene	CDR3 DNA	CDR3 protein
TRBJ2-3	many	NA	TRBV7-2	TGTGCCAGCAGCTGGAGGGCAGGGGACACAGATACGCAGTATTTT	CASSWRAGDTDTQYF
TRBJ2-1	many	NA	TRBV5-1	TGCGCCAGCAGCCTGGACGGGGCTTTCAATGAGCAGTTCTTC	CASSLDGAFNEQFF
TRBJ2-1	many	TRBD2	TRBV6-1	TGTGCCAGCGGGTCGGTTAGCGGGGCGTACAATGAGCAGTTCTTC	CASGSVSGAYNEQFF
TRBJ2-2	many	NA	TRBV5-1	TGCGCCAGCAGCTCGGCGGGGAACACCGGGGAGCTGTTTTTT	CASSSAGNTGELFF
TRBJ1-2	many	NA	TRBV28	TGTGCCAGCAGTTTAAACCAGGGTGGCTACACCTTC	CASSLNQGGYTF
TRBJ1-3	NA	NA	TRBV20-1	TGCAGTGCTAGAGATCCCGGGGCATCAGGAAACACCATATATTTT	CSARDPGASGNTIYF
TRBJ2-7	many	TRBD2	TRBV19	TGTGCCAGTAGTATTGTAGCGGGAGGGCCCTACGAGCAGTACTTC	CASSIVAGGPYEQYF
TRBJ2-5	few	NA	TRBV12-3/TRBV12-4	TGTGCCAGCAGTCCTACAGGGCGGGCGAGAGAGACCCAGTACTTC	CASSPTGRARETQYF
TRBJ1-2	many	TRBD1	TRBV24-1	TGTGCCACCAGTGACCCCGGGACAGTGAACTATGGCTACACCTTC	CATSDPGTVNYGYTF
TRBJ2-1	many	TRBD1	TRBV7-6	TGTGCCAGCAGCTTAGCGCATGGGACAGGGCGCAATGAGCAGTTCTTC	CASSLAHGTGRNEQFF
TRBJ2-2	few	NA	TRBV12-3/TRBV12-4	TGTGCCAGCAGTTTACCGGGTCTAACGAACACCGGGGAGCTGTTTTTT	CASSLPGLTNTGELFF
TRBJ2-1	many	NA	TRBV5-1	TGCGCCAGCAGCTTGGTGTCAGGGTTATCCTACAATGAGCAGTTCTTC	CASSLVSGLSYNEQFF
TRBJ2-2	many	TRBD2	TRBV20-1	TGCAGTGCTAGCAGCGGGACTAGCGGGAGGGGCGGCGGGGAGCTGTTTTTT	CSASSGTSGRGGGELFF
TRBJ2-7	many	NA	TRBV24-1	TGTGCCACCAACCCGCGGGACGGGGAATCCTACGAGCAGTACTTC	CATNPRDGESYEQYF
TRBJ2-5	many	TRBD2	TRBV10-3	TGTGCCATCAGTGAGTCGGGCGGACTAGCGGGACAAGAGACCCAGTACTTC	CAISESGGLAGQETQYF
TRBJ2-5	many	TRBD2	TRBV11-2	TGTGCCAGCAGCACACTAGCGAGGGAGACCCAGTACTTC	CASSTLARETQYF
TRBJ2-7	many	NA	TRBV20-1	TGCAGTGCCCCCGACTCCTCCTACGAGCAGTACTTC	CSAPDSSYEQYF
TRBJ2-7	many	TRBD2	TRBV7-9	TGTGCCAGCAGCTCCCTAGCGGGAGTTGAGCAGTACTTC	CASSSLAGVEQYF
TRBJ1-1	many	NA	TRBV5-5	TGTGCCAGCAGCTTGGTGGGGGTCATGAACACTGAAGCTTTCTTT	CASSLVGVMNTEAFF
TRBJ1-3	few	TRBD1	TRBV2	TGTGCCAGCACCCAGGACAGGGCCGGAAACACCATATATTTT	CASTQDRAGNTIYF
TRBJ1-1	NA	NA	TRBV6-5	TGTGCCAGCAGGGCAGGCGTTTTCACTGAAGCTTTCTTT	CASRAGVFTEAFF
TRBJ1-1	many	TRBD1	TRBV20-1	TGCAGTGCTGGGACAGGGAGGTCCACTGAAGCTTTCTTT	CSAGTGRSTEAFF
TRBJ2-1	many	TRBD2	TRBV7-8	TGTGCCAGCAGCTGGGGCAGGACTAGCGGGAACTCCTACAATGAGCAGTTCTTC	CASSWGRTSGNSYNEQFF
TRBJ1-1	many	NA	TRBV10-2	TGCGCCAGCAGTGATTGGGGAGACATGAACACTGAAGCTTTCTTT	CASSDWGDMNTEAFF
TRBJ2-7	NA	NA	TRBV21-1	TGTGCCAGCAGCAAAGGGCAGTCCGGCTACGAGCAGTACTTC	CASSKGQSGYEQYF
TRBJ2-5	many	TRBD1	TRBV3-1	TGTGCCAGCAGCCCAAACCGACAGGGTATAGAGACCCAGTACTTC	CASSPNRQGIETQYF
TRBJ1-2	many	NA	TRBV20-1	TGCAGTGCTAGGACAGGTGGGGGAGGCTACACCTTC	CSARTGGGGYTF
TRBJ2-5	many	TRBD1	TRBV5-1	TGCGCCAGCAGCTTGGGGACAGGGGGCATTGAAGAGACCCAGTACTTC	CASSLGTGGIEETQYF
TRBJ1-4	many	NA	TRBV6-6	TGTGCCAGCAGTTCTTTAGCGCCTATCAATGAAAAACTGTTTTTT	CASSSLAPINEKLFF
TRBJ2-1	few	NA	TRBV2	TGTGCCAGCAGTGGTCATGGTCCTGAGCAGTTCTTC	CASSGHGPEQFF
TRBJ2-2	many	NA	TRBV9	TGTGCCAGCAGCGTAGCTCGGGGGACCGGGGAGCTGTTTTTT	CASSVARGTGELFF
TRBJ2-3	many	NA	TRBV5-1	TGCGCCAGCAGCCCGGAGCAGGGTCTCGCAGATACGCAGTATTTT	CASSPEQGLADTQYF
TRBJ1-5	many	NA	TRBV12-3/TRBV12-4	TGTGCCAGCAGTTTGGCGCCCCCCAATCAGCCCCAGCATTTT	CASSLAPPNQPQHF
TRBJ2-3	many	NA	TRBV28	TGTGCCAGCAGTTTAATAGGCGGGGATAGCACAGATACGCAGTATTTT	CASSLIGGDSTDTQYF
TRBJ2-7	many	NA	TRBV27	TGTGCCAGCAGCTCCGGGATAGCGCACGAGCAGTACTTC	CASSSGIAHEQYF
TRBJ1-5	many	NA	TRBV12-3/TRBV12-4	TGTGCCAGCAGCGAGGGGTCTTGGGCGCCCCAGCATTTT	CASSEGSWAPQHF
TRBJ1-6	many	NA	TRBV20-1	TGCAGTGCTAGCCCACCTAAAGGGAACTCCTATAATTCACCCCTCCACTTT	CSASPPKGNSYNSPLHF
TRBJ1-5	few	NA	TRBV10-2	TGCGCCAGCAGTGTGGGGTCAGGGCATAGCAATCAGCACCAGCATTTT	CASSVGSGHSNQHQHF
TRBJ2-3	NA	TRBD2	TRBV7-6	TGTGCCAGCAGCCCCGGGGGGCTAGCGGGAGTATCTACGCAGTATTTT	CASSPGGLAGVSTQYF
TRBJ1-2	many	TRBD1	TRBV19	TGTGCCAGTAGTATATCAGGGGGCAGGGGGAACTATGGCTACACCTTC	CASSISGGRGNYGYTF
TRBJ2-1	many	TRBD2	TRBV5-1	TGCGCCAGCAGCTTGGAGGCATTGGGGACTAGCGGGATCAATGAGCAGTTCTTC	CASSLEALGTSGINEQFF
TRBJ2-7	many	NA	TRBV2	TGTGCCAGCAGTGAAATGGGCCGGAGCTTCGAGCAGTACTTC	CASSEMGRSFEQYF